The sample holds a few counts of the clone carrying this T cell receptor (beta chain). The antigen remains unidentified. The data were taken from a study of T-cell reconstitution after alpha-beta-depleted transplantation in children. Study-level findings and limits: At the one-year point after transplant, T-cell counts and TCRbeta diversity were found to come mostly from T cells that had been newly produced. By about two months after transplant, alpha-beta T cells reportedly arose from several hundred graft clones that had expanded. Some patients' high day-60 TCRbeta diversity was attributed to recipient cells surviving conditioning.

The TCRbeta library was prepared with unique molecular identifiers. TCRdb itself ran the PCR reads through MiXCR, one entry per CDR3 protein. The table records fewer than 550,000 distinct CDR3 sequences, 9.5% to 12% of them present only once. Trimming cost V 3 bases and J 0 bases, with 11 bases left between them. Germline V gene sequence: CDR1 DFQATT, CDR2 SNEGSKA (reference sequence). The CDR3 is 14 residues long. This TCR derives from a female patient aged 2-9 years who had a stem cell transplant for aplastic anemia, so the T cells may come from the graft donor. The sample was PBMCs, mostly from graft donor cells, taken 180 days after TCRalphabeta/CD19-depleted stem cell transplant. V and J are TRBV20-1 and TRBJ1-1, with TRBD1 as a possible D gene (5 bases). CDR3 protein: CSASGQGLNTEAFF. The DNA for the CDR3 is TGCAGTGCTAGCGGGCAGGGTTTGAACACTGAAGCTTTCTTT.